This section outlines one T cell receptor beta chain sequence together with its context. Its cognate antigen is unknown. The CDR3 runs to 14 residues. The ends were cut back, 7 bases at V and 1 base at J, with 13 bases in the middle. CDR1 is MNHNY, CDR2 SVGAGI, per germline (reference sequence). These data are taken from a study of long-term antiretroviral therapy in people with HIV. Each HIV-infected participant was given treatment in the United States. Survey level was the resolution at which the v3.0 immunoSEQ assay ran. The method was immunoSEQ multiplex PCR; TCRdb's version includes in-frame clones alone and lacks a portion of them. This sample has some 20,000 clones; approximately 88% occur once, and the top ten carry about 8.6%. Study observations and caveats: Clones showing expansion before ART dominated the repertoire at all time points.

The input for sequencing was unsorted PBMCs, taken 0.9 years after starting antiretroviral therapy. This clonotype was sampled from a man aged 18 to 30 with HIV. The V gene is TRBV6-6, the J gene TRBJ1-1; no reliable D call. CDR3 bases: TGTGCCAGCACCGTACGAGAGGGGAACACTGAAGCTTTCTTT. Translation gives CASTVREGNTEAFF.